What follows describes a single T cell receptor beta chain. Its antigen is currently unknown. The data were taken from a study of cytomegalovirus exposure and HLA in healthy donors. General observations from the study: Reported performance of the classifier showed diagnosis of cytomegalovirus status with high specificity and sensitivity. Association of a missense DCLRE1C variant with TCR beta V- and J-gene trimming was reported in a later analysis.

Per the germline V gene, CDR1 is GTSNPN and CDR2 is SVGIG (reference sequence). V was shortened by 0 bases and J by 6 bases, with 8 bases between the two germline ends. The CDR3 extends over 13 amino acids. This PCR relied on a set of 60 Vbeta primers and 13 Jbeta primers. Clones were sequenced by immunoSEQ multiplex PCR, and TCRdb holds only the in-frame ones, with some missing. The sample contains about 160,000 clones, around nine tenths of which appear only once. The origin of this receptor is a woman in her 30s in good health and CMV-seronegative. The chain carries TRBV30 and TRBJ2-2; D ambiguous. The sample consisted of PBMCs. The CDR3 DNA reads TGTGCCTGGAGTGTCGGGTTAGCCGGGGAGCTGTTTTTT. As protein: CAWSVGLAGELFF.